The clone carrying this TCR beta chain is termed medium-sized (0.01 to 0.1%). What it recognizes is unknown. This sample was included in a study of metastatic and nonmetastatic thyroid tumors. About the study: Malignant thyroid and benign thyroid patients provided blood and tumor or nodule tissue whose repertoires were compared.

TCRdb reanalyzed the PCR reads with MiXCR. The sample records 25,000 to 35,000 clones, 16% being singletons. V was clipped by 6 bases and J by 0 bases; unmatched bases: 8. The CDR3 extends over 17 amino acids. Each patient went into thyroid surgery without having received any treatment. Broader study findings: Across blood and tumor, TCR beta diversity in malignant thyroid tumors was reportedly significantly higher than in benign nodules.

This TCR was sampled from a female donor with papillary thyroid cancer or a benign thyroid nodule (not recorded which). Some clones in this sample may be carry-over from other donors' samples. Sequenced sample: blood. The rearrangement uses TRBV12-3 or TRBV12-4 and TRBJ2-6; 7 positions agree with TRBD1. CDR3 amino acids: CASRRVRTGSGANVLTF. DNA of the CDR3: TGTGCCAGCAGGCGAGTAAGGACAGGCTCTGGGGCCAACGTCCTGACTTTC.